This T cell receptor (beta chain) was identified during a study of technical replicates of blood from a handful of donors. This CDR3 is built from 15 residues. Trimming removed 6 bases from V and 1 base from J; junction bases left unmatched: 9. TCRdb's table, derived via immunoSEQ multiplex PCR, lists solely in-frame clones and lacks some. This sample has tens of thousands of clones; more than 90% occur once, and the top ten carry 4.1%. The sequence was obtained from a human donor in good health. Some clones in this sample may be carry-over from other donors' samples. The genes are TRBV5-3 and TRBJ2-7; 8 bases line up with TRBD2. TRBV5-3 is an ORF for which the function is uncertain. The sample comprised PBMCs. CDR3 protein: CARIQVAGPSYEQYF. CDR3 sequence (DNA): TGTGCCAGAATCCAAGTAGCGGGGCCTTCCTACGAGCAGTACTTC.